The 2 T cell receptor beta chains in this list originate from one sample, sequenced in a study of blood T cells in healthy people across ages (dated by TCRdb to about 2015). Receptors were amplified or captured by 5' RACE. The sequencer was an Illumina HiSeq 2500. A second PCR of about 6 to 11 cycles was run with a J-beta primer mix and a sample-barcoded 5' primer. In TCRdb, the public reads were trimmed at Q25 with fastp and aligned with MiXCR, with productive beta chains retained. Each entry is one CDR3 protein sequence, shown with its most common DNA and genes. A total of about 730,000 distinct CDR3 sequences appear in this sample, roughly two fifths of them only once. In total, the top ten clones hold under 25% of the sample. The specimen sequenced was blood. The receptors come from an older woman in good health.

The chain's CDR3 is CSASSLAGSYEQYF. In DNA, the CDR3 is TGCAGTGCTAGTAGTCTAGCGGGAAGTTACGAGCAGTACTTC. This chain uses TRBV20-1 with TRBJ2-7, with TRBD2 matching 9 bases. V shed 3 bases and J 4 bases; nucleotides not matched to a gene: 7. Germline V gene lookup returns CDR1 DFQATT and CDR2 SNEGSKA (reference sequence). The CDR3 has 14 amino acids.

This clonotype showed up many times. This sequence joins TRBV10-3 and TRBJ1-2; 9 positions agree with TRBD1. V shed 5 bases, J shed 4 bases, and the junction held 5 bases outside the gene matches. From germline, CDR1 is ENHRY and CDR2 SYGVKD. This CDR3 region has 14 residues. CDR3 amino acids: CAISPGQGIYGYTF. Here the CDR3 DNA reads TGTGCCATCAGTCCGGGACAGGGAATCTATGGCTACACCTTC.